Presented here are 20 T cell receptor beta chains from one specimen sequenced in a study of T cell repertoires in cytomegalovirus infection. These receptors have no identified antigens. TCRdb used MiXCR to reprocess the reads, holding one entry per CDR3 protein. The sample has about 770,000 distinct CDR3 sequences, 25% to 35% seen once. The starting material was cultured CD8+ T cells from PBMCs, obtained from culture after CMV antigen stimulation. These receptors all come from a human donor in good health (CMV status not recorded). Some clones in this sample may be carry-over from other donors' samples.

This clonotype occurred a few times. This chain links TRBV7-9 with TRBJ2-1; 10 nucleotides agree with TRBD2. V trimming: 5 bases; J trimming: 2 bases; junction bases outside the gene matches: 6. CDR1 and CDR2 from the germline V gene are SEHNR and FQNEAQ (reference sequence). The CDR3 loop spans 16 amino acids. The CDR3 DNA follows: TGTGCCAGCAGCCCCCCAACTAGCGGGACCTACAATGAGCAGTTCTTC. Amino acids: CASSPPTSGTYNEQFF.

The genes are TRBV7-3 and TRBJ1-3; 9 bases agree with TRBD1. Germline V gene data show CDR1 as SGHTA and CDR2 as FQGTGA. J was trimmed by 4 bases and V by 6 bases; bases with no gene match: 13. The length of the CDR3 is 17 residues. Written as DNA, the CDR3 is TGTGCCAGCAGTTTCCCTTCACAGGGGGCTAAAGGAAACACCATATATTTT. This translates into CASSFPSQGAKGNTIYF.

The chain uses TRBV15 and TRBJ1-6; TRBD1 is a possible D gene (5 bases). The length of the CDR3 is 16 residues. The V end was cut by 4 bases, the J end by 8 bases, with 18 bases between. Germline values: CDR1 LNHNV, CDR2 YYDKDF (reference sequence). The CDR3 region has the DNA TGTGCCACCAGCACCCCCCCTAATTGGGGCGATTCACCCCTCCACTTT. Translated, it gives CATSTPPNWGDSPLHF. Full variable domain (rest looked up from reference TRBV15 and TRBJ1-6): DAMVIQNPRYQVTQFGKPVTLSCSQTLNHNVMYWYQQKSSQAPKLLFHYYDKDFNNEADTPDNFQSRRPNTSFCFLDIRSPGLGDTAMYLCATSTPPNWGDSPLHFGNGTRLTVT.

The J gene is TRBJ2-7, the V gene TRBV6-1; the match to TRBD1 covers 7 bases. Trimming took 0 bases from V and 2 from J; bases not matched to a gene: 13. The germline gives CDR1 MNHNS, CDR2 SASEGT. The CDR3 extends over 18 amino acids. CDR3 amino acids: CASSEARDLRQGAYEQYF. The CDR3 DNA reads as TGTGCCAGCAGTGAAGCGAGGGATCTTAGGCAGGGGGCCTACGAGCAGTACTTC.

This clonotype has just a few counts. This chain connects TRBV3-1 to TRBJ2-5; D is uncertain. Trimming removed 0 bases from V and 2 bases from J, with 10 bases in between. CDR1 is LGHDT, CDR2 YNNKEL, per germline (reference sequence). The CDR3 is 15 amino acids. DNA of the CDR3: TGTGCCAGCAGCCAAGAGCTTAGCAGGCAAGAGACCCAGTACTTC. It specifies CASSQELSRQETQYF.

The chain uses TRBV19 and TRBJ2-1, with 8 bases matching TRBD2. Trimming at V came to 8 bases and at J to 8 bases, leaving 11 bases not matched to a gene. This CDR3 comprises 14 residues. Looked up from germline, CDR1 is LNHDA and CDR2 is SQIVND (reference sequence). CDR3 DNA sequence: TGTGCCAGTGGCGGACTAGCCCGGAGGGATGAGCAGTTCTTC. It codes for CASGGLARRDEQFF.

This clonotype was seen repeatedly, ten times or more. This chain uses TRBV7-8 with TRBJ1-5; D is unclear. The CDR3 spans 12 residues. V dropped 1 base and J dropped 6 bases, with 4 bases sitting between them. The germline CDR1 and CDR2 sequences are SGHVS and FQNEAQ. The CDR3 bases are TGTGCCAGCAGCTTAGAAGGTCAGCCCCAGCATTTT. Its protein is CASSLEGQPQHF.

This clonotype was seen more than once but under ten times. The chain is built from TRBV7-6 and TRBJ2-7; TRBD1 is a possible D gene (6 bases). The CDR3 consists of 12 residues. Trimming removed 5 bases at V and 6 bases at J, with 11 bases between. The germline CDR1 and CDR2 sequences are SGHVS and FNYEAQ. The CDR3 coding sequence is TGTGCCAGCAGCATACAGGGAACCGAGCAGTACTTC. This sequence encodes CASSIQGTEQYF. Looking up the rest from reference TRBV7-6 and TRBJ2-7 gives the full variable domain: GAGVSQSPRYKVTKRGQDVALRCDPISGHVSLYWYRQALGQGPEFLTYFNYEAQQDKSGLPNDRFSAERPEGSISTLTIQRTEQRDSAMYRCASSIQGTEQYFGPGTRLTVT.

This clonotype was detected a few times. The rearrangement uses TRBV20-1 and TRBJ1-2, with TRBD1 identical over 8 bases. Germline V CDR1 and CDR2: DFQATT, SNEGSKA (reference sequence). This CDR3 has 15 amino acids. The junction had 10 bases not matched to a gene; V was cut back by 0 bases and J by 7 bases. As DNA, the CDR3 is TGCAGTGCTAGAGACTCCTCAGGACAGGGCTTTGGCTACACCTTC. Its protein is CSARDSSGQGFGYTF.

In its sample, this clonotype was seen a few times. In nucleotides, the CDR3 is TGTGCCAGTAGCACCTACGACAGTAGTGGGGGAGAGCAGTACTTC. This encodes CASSTYDSSGGEQYF. The V gene is TRBV19, the J gene TRBJ2-7; either TRBD1 or TRBD2 may fit D (5 bases each). Trimming pared 6 bases from V and 7 bases from J, leaving 22 bases between. Looked up from germline, CDR1 is LNHDA and CDR2 is SQIVND (reference sequence). This CDR3 comprises 15 residues.

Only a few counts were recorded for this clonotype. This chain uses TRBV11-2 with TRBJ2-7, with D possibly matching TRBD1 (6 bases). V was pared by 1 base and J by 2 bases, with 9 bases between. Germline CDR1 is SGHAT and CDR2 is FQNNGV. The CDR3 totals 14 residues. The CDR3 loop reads CASSLVGDTYEQYV. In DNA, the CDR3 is TGTGCCAGCAGCTTAGTTGGGGACACCTACGAGCAGTACGTC.

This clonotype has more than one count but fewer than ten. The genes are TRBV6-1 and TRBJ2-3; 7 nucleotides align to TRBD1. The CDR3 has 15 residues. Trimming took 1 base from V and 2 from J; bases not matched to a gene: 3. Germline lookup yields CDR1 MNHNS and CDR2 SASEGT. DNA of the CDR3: TGTGCCAGCAGTGAAGAGGGACAGACCACAGATACGCAGTATTTT. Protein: CASSEEGQTTDTQYF.

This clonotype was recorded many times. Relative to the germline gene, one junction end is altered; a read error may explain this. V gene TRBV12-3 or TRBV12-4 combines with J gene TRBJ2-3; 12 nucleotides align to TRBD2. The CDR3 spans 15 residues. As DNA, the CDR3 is TGTGCCAGCAGTCTAGCGGGGGGGCTGTTAGATACGCAGTATTTT. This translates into CASSLAGGLLDTQYF.

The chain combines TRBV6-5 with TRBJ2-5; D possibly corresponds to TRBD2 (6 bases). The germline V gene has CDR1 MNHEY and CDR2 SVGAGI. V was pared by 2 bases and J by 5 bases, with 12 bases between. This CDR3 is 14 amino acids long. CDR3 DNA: TGTGCCAGCAGTTACGGACTAATGGGCGAGACCCAGTACTTC. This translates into CASSYGLMGETQYF.

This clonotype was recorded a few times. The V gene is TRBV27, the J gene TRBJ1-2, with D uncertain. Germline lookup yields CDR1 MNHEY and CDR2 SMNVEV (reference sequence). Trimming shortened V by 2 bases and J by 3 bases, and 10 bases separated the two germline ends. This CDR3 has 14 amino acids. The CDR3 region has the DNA TGTGCCAGCAGTTTAATCGCGGGTGACTATGGCTACACCTTC. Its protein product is CASSLIAGDYGYTF.

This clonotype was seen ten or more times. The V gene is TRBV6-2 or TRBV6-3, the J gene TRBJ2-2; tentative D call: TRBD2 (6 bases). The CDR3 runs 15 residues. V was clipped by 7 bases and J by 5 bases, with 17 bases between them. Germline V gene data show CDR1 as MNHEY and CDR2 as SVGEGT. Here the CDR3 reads CASTHGTAGTGELFF. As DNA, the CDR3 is TGTGCCAGCACCCACGGGACGGCGGGGACCGGGGAGCTGTTTTTT.

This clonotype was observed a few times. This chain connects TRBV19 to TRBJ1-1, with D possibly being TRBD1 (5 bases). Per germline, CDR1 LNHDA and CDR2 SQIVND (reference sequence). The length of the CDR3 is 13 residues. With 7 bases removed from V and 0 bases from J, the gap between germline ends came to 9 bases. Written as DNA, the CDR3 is TGTGCCAGTACCGGACATATGAACACTGAAGCTTTCTTT. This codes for CASTGHMNTEAFF.

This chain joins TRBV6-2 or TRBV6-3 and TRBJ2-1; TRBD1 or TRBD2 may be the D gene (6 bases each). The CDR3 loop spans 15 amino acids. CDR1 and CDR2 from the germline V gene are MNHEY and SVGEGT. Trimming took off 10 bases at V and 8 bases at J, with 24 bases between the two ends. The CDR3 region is CATSVTGPGAYEQFF. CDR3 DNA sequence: TGTGCCACCTCAGTTACGGGTCCGGGGGCCTATGAGCAGTTCTTC.

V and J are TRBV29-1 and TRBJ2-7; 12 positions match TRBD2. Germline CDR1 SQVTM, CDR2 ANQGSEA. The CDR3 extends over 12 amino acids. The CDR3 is CSAGLAGYEQYF. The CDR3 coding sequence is TGCAGTGCCGGACTAGCGGGGTACGAGCAGTACTTC.

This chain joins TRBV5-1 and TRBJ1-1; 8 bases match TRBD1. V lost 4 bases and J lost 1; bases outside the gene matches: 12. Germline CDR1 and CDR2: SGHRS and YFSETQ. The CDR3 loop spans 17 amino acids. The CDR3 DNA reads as TGCGCCAGCAGCAAGGGGGTTGACAGGGGAAGGAACACTGAAGCTTTCTTT. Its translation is CASSKGVDRGRNTEAFF.